The 9 T cell receptor beta chains listed next were all sequenced from one sample in a study of shared clonotypes between healthy human individuals. This table comes from immunoSEQ multiplex PCR, and its TCRdb copy is limited to in-frame clones, with some not included. The table lists about 2.3 million clones, about nine tenths of them singletons. Sequencing was performed on naive CD4+ T cells from PBMCs. Subset in this sample: CD45RA+ positively selected. The receptors originated from a man between 18 and 35 years old in good health. Some clones in this sample may be carry-over from other donors' samples.

Of note for this clone: Other DNA sequences of this sample code for an identical CDR3. The chain uses TRBV6-5 and TRBJ1-1; 7 bases map to TRBD1. From germline, CDR1 is MNHEY and CDR2 SVGAGI. The ends lost 6 bases at V and 2 bases at J; junction bases unmatched: 9. This CDR3 spans 15 amino acids. For the CDR3, the DNA is TGTGCCAGCAGCTCAGGGGGGGTCGGAAACACTGAAGCTTTCTTT. It translates to CASSSGGVGNTEAFF.

This chain connects TRBV7-2 to TRBJ2-5; D remains unclear. V shed 5 bases and J shed 0 bases, with 10 bases lying between them. The CDR3 loop spans 14 amino acids. Germline-derived CDR1 and CDR2 are SGHTA and FQGNSA. The CDR3 nucleotides read TGTGCCAGCAGCCCCCGGATGTACCAAGAGACCCAGTACTTC. Protein sequence: CASSPRMYQETQYF.

V and J are TRBV29-1 and TRBJ2-7, with D perhaps assigned TRBD1 or TRBD2 (5 bases each). V was trimmed by 0 bases and J by 2 bases, leaving 17 bases between them. Germline CDR1 and CDR2: SQVTM and ANQGSEA. The CDR3 sequence is 16 residues long. CDR3 in DNA: TGCAGCGTTGAAGATTTGGGACGCCGGAAGCCCTACGAGCAGTACTTC. Protein: CSVEDLGRRKPYEQYF.

The genes are TRBV7-9 and TRBJ2-1, with TRBD2 matching over 13 bases. Trimming took 5 bases from V and 2 from J; bases not matched to a gene: 6. The germline gives CDR1 SEHNR, CDR2 FQNEAQ (reference sequence). There are 17 residues in the CDR3. The CDR3 DNA reads as TGTGCCAGCAGCCGGACTAGCGGGAGCTTCCCCTACAATGAGCAGTTCTTC. Residues: CASSRTSGSFPYNEQFF.

The chain is built from TRBV7-9 and TRBJ2-1; D is uncertain. Germline CDR1 and CDR2: SEHNR and FQNEAQ (reference sequence). The CDR3 length is 15 residues. The V end was cut by 5 bases, the J end by 0 bases, with 11 bases between. The DNA of the CDR3 is TGTGCCAGCAGCCGAACCCTGAACTCCTACAATGAGCAGTTCTTC. This codes for CASSRTLNSYNEQFF.

This chain uses TRBV5-1 with TRBJ2-7; 7 bases map to TRBD2. Trimming at V came to 4 bases and at J to 6 bases, leaving 7 bases not matched to a gene. This CDR3 region has 13 residues. Looked up from germline, CDR1 is SGHRS and CDR2 is YFSETQ. The CDR3 protein is CASSREAGGEQYF. The CDR3 DNA follows: TGCGCCAGCAGCCGGGAGGCAGGCGGCGAGCAGTACTTC.

The chain employs TRBV29-1 and TRBJ2-7; 11 bases align to TRBD2. Trimming took 7 bases from V and 6 from J; bases not matched to a gene: 8. Per germline, CDR1 SQVTM and CDR2 ANQGSEA. The CDR3 has 13 amino acids. The CDR3 here is CSGSLAGASEQYF. The CDR3 DNA follows: TGCAGCGGATCACTAGCGGGAGCGTCCGAGCAGTACTTC.

The chain combines TRBV18 with TRBJ1-1, with D possibly matching TRBD1 (6 bases). CDR3 length: 15 residues. Germline lookup yields CDR1 KGHSH and CDR2 LQKENI. Trimming removed 0 bases at V and 10 bases at J, with 18 bases between. The CDR3 DNA sequence: TGTGCCAGCTCACCACCGGCAGGGGCGAGCATTGGAGCTTTCTTT. It translates to CASSPPAGASIGAFF.

V gene TRBV2 combines with J gene TRBJ2-7; 7 bases align to TRBD2. The V segment lost 3 bases and the J segment 6 bases; nucleotides outside the gene matches: 2. The CDR3 totals 12 residues. Germline V lookup: CDR1 SNHLY, CDR2 FYNNEI. In nucleotides, the CDR3 is TGTGCCAGCAGTGAGACTAGCCCCGAGCAGTACTTC. Translating it yields CASSETSPEQYF.